The 22 T cell receptor beta chains reported below all come from one sample, sequenced in a study of blood T cell repertoires in COVID-19 (TCRdb year 2020). Receptor amplification or capture employed the immunoSEQ multiplex PCR assay. TCRdb retrieved this table from immuneACCESS and kept in-frame rearrangements only. Not all clones are present; in checked studies, unresolved V genes account for under half, and no reason is known for the remainder. For this sample the table gives under 45,000 clones, of which roughly 85% were detected only once. The top ten constitute over 35% of the sample. The sequenced material came from peripheral blood. These receptors all come from a man between 60 and 75 years old with active or convalescent COVID-19.

This chain joins TRBV3-1 (or the pseudogene TRBV3-2) and TRBJ2-5; 10 bases are shared with TRBD2. The germline CDR1 and CDR2 sequences are LGHDT and YNNKEL (reference sequence). Trimming cost V 1 base and J 2 bases; bases outside gene matches: 4. The CDR3 runs 16 residues. This CDR3 is CASSQASGGRQETQYF. The CDR3 DNA reads as TGTGCCAGCAGCCAAGCTAGCGGGGGACGACAAGAGACCCAGTACTTC.

The V gene is TRBV19, the J gene TRBJ2-5, with D unclear. The V and J ends lost 1 base and 2 bases respectively, with 8 bases between them. Germline V gives CDR1 LNHDA, CDR2 SQIVND (reference sequence). The CDR3 totals 14 residues. CDR3 in amino acids: CASSIVPGQETQYF. In DNA form, the CDR3 reads TGTGCCAGTAGTATAGTGCCAGGTCAAGAGACCCAGTACTTC.

This clone has a single count. The chain has TRBV5-1 and TRBJ1-1; D possibly corresponds to TRBD1 (6 bases). Trimming removed 2 bases from V and 3 bases from J, with 8 bases in between. This CDR3 is 13 amino acids long. The germline V gene encodes CDR1 SGHRS and CDR2 YFSETQ. The CDR3 region is CASSFNRDTEAFF. The CDR3 region has the DNA TGCGCCAGCAGCTTTAACAGGGACACTGAAGCTTTCTTT.

This rearrangement joins TRBV3-1 (or the pseudogene TRBV3-2) to TRBJ2-5, with D maybe TRBD2 (5 bases). The CDR3 covers 14 residues. CDR1 is LGHDT, CDR2 YNNKEL, per germline (reference sequence). The V gene lost 4 bases and the J gene lost 2 bases, with 11 bases spanning the gap. CDR3 sequence reads: CASSPLRTQETQYF. The CDR3 nucleotides are TGTGCCAGCAGCCCCCTCCGGACTCAAGAGACCCAGTACTTC.

The J gene is TRBJ1-1, the V gene TRBV15, with D maybe TRBD1 (5 bases). V was trimmed by 1 base and J by 12 bases, leaving 15 bases between them. CDR3 length: 13 residues. Germline V gene sequence: CDR1 LNHNV, CDR2 YYDKDF (reference sequence). The CDR3 sequence: CATSRGQITGSFF. CDR3 sequence (DNA): TGTGCCACCAGCAGAGGACAGATCACCGGATCTTTCTTT.

This clone was seen a handful of times. The chain combines TRBV4-1 with TRBJ1-2; perhaps TRBD1 as D (5 bases). The V end lost 2 bases, the J end lost 5 bases, and 6 bases lay between the germline ends. This CDR3 has 12 amino acids. Germline CDR1 reads MGHRA; CDR2 reads YSYEKL. Written as DNA, the CDR3 is TGCGCCAGCAGCCAAAAGGGGTATGGCTACACCTTC. Translating it yields CASSQKGYGYTF.

This clone appeared a few times. The CDR3 spells CSVRDRREGYTF. CDR3 sequence (DNA): TGCAGCGTTCGGGACAGGCGGGAGGGCTACACCTTC. The gene calls are TRBV29-1 and TRBJ1-2, with 8 bases fitting TRBD1. After removal of 5 bases from V and 8 bases from J, the junction contained 7 bases not matched to a gene. CDR3 length equals 12 residues. Germline V lookup: CDR1 SQVTM, CDR2 ANQGSEA.

The chain employs TRBV7-8 and TRBJ1-1; 10 bases line up with TRBD1. Germline V gives CDR1 SGHVS, CDR2 FQNEAQ. Trimming cost V 1 base and J 6 bases; bases outside gene matches: 8. This CDR3 has 16 residues. The CDR3 DNA is TGTGCCAGCAGCTTAGGGGACAGGGGAGCTAGAGCTGAAGCTTTCTTT. This gives the protein CASSLGDRGARAEAFF.

Written as DNA, the CDR3 is TGTGCCAGTAGGGTCCTTGGGGCGAACTCTGGAAACACCATATATTTT. As protein: CASRVLGANSGNTIYF. The chain uses TRBV19 and TRBJ1-3, with a possible D match to TRBD1 (5 bases). The CDR3 has 16 amino acids. V was trimmed by 6 bases and J by 0 bases, leaving 15 bases between them. Germline lookup yields CDR1 LNHDA and CDR2 SQIVND (reference sequence).

CDR3 bases: TGCGCCAGCAGCTTACTAACAGGGAGTAATGAAAAACTGTTTTTT. As protein: CASSLLTGSNEKLFF. This chain uses TRBV5-1 with TRBJ1-4; a possible D gene is TRBD1 (6 bases). V was cut by 2 bases and J by 4 bases, with 12 bases left in between. CDR3 length: 15 residues. CDR1 and CDR2 from the germline V gene are SGHRS and YFSETQ.

The chain carries TRBV27 and TRBJ1-1; D gene unclear. CDR1 and CDR2 from the germline V gene are MNHEY and SMNVEV (reference sequence). The CDR3 is 12 residues long. V gave up 5 bases and J gave up 7 bases, with 11 bases separating them. The CDR3 region is CASSHAGIEAFF. The CDR3 bases are TGTGCCAGCAGTCACGCGGGGATTGAAGCTTTCTTT.

The chain employs TRBV11-3 and TRBJ2-5; D may be TRBD2 (5 bases). The germline V gene has CDR1 SGHNT and CDR2 YENEEA. The V end was cut by 1 base, the J end by 9 bases, with 12 bases between. The CDR3 spans 13 residues. The CDR3 spells CASSLGSYGAQYF. CDR3 in DNA: TGTGCCAGCAGCTTAGGATCTTACGGGGCCCAGTACTTC.

This sequence joins TRBV20-1 and TRBJ2-1, with D unresolved. Germline assignment: CDR1 DFQATT and CDR2 SNEGSKA (reference sequence). The CDR3 runs to 11 residues. Trimming left V 0 bases short and J 6 bases short, with 3 bases between. The CDR3 DNA follows: TGCAGTGCTAGAGATCTCAATGAGCAGTTCTTC. Translated, it gives CSARDLNEQFF.

This clone was found once. The chain has TRBV5-1 and TRBJ1-3; D is ambiguous. Between the trimmed V and J ends, which lost 4 bases and 1 base, there was a span of 12 bases. Germline V gene sequence: CDR1 SGHRS, CDR2 YFSETQ. The CDR3 has 15 residues. The CDR3 sequence is CASSRFGSSGNTIYF. CDR3 nucleotide sequence: TGCGCCAGCAGCCGGTTTGGTTCGTCTGGAAACACCATATATTTT.

CDR3: CASNRDSLYGYTF. The CDR3 bases are TGTGCCAGCAACCGGGACAGCCTATATGGCTACACCTTC. V usage is TRBV2 and J usage is TRBJ1-2, with 7 positions matching TRBD1. Per germline, CDR1 SNHLY and CDR2 FYNNEI. The CDR3 covers 13 residues. With V trimmed by 7 bases and J by 5 bases, 7 bases remained unmatched.

The chain couples TRBV9 to TRBJ2-3, with 12 bases lining up with TRBD2. CDR3 length: 16 residues. CDR1 is SGDLS and CDR2 is YYNGEE in the germline V gene. V was clipped by 3 bases and J by 0 bases; unmatched bases: 2. For the CDR3, the DNA is TGTGCCAGCAGCGGACTAGCGGGAGTAAGCACAGATACGCAGTATTTT. Its translation is CASSGLAGVSTDTQYF.

The chain links TRBV7-2 to TRBJ2-1, with 7 bases lining up with TRBD1. In germline, CDR1 is SGHTA, CDR2 FQGNSA. The CDR3 covers 15 residues. The junction had 3 bases not matched to a gene; V was cut back by 0 bases and J by 4 bases. The CDR3 nucleotides read TGTGCCAGCAGCTTAGCGGACAGGAGATACAATGAGCAGTTCTTC. Protein sequence: CASSLADRRYNEQFF.

The chain has TRBV11-2 and TRBJ1-3, with D tentatively TRBD1 (5 bases). Germline CDR1 SGHAT, CDR2 FQNNGV. V was pared by 1 base and J by 0 bases, with 13 bases between. This CDR3 has 17 residues. The CDR3 DNA sequence: TGTGCCAGCAGCTTAGGCCCAGGGTTGATCTCTGGAAACACCATATATTTT. Its protein is CASSLGPGLISGNTIYF. Full variable domain (remainder filled in from reference TRBV11-2 and TRBJ1-3): EAGVAQSPRYKIIEKRQSVAFWCNPISGHATLYWYQQILGQGPKLLIQFQNNGVVDDSQLPKDRFSAERLKGVDSTLKIQPAKLEDSAVYLCASSLGPGLISGNTIYFGEGSWLTVV.

The chain employs TRBV6-5 and TRBJ2-4, with 8 positions matching TRBD2. Germline values: CDR1 MNHEY, CDR2 SVGAGI. V lost 6 bases and J lost 5; bases outside the gene matches: 6. The CDR3 contains 14 residues. The chain's CDR3 is CASSGGAKENIQYF. The CDR3 bases are TGTGCCAGCAGCGGGGGGGCTAAGGAAAACATTCAGTACTTC.

This chain connects TRBV2 to TRBJ2-1; possible D gene TRBD1, 6 bases. Trimming took off 8 bases at V and 6 bases at J, with 8 bases between the two ends. CDR1 is SNHLY and CDR2 is FYNNEI in the germline V gene. The CDR3 runs 11 residues. The CDR3 here is CASLQGNEQFF. CDR3 bases: TGTGCCAGCTTACAGGGCAATGAGCAGTTCTTC.

The rearrangement joins TRBV11-2 to TRBJ2-3; D gene ambiguous. CDR3 length: 15 amino acids. From germline, CDR1 is SGHAT and CDR2 FQNNGV. V was pared by 3 bases and J by 0 bases, with 10 bases between. The CDR3 spells CASSLSARSTDTQYF. Written as DNA, the CDR3 is TGTGCCAGCAGCTTGTCCGCGAGAAGCACAGATACGCAGTATTTT.

V gene TRBV4-1 combines with J gene TRBJ2-5; a weak D match, TRBD2 (5 bases). This CDR3 comprises 16 residues. The V end was cut by 1 base, the J end by 2 bases, with 14 bases between. Germline lookup yields CDR1 MGHRA and CDR2 YSYEKL. The DNA for the CDR3 is TGCGCCAGCAGCCAAGTGCACGGGGTAGGACAAGAGACCCAGTACTTC. Amino acids: CASSQVHGVGQETQYF.